This is a list of T cell receptor beta chains from one sample in a study of cytomegalovirus exposure and HLA in healthy donors. Sequencing used immunoSEQ multiplex PCR; TCRdb keeps in-frame clones, though not all of them. Of 250,000 to 350,000 clones in the sample, 70% to 90% were seen once. The sample taken for sequencing was PBMCs. The receptors were sampled from a man aged 40-55 years in good health and CMV-seropositive. CDR3s include the opening cysteine and the closing phenylalanine or tryptophan. Each record gives: clone size, J gene, D gene, V gene, CDR3 protein, CDR3 DNA. The D gene is left open where the match is weak. Part of the rows lack a size; the others show once, few, many or a class for expanded clones.

.	TRBJ2-7	TRBD2	TRBV18	CASSPPSGKSYEQYF	TGTGCCAGCTCACCACCGAGCGGGAAATCCTACGAGCAGTACTTC
.	TRBJ2-7	.	TRBV27	CASSLSVFSYEQYF	TGTGCCAGCAGTTTGTCAGTTTTCTCCTACGAGCAGTACTTC
.	TRBJ1-5	.	TRBV19	CASSMGLGIEPQHF	TGTGCCAGTAGTATGGGCCTGGGCATCGAGCCCCAGCATTTT
.	TRBJ1-1	.	TRBV7-9	CASSLTHPEAFF	TGTGCCAGCAGCCTCACTCATCCTGAAGCTTTCTTT
.	TRBJ1-5	TRBD1	TRBV28	CASSLVGQGVSNQPQHF	TGTGCCAGCAGTCTAGTAGGACAGGGGGTAAGCAATCAGCCCCAGCATTTT
.	TRBJ2-7	.	TRBV5-1	CASSPGTFYEQYF	TGCGCCAGCAGCCCCGGGACATTCTACGAGCAGTACTTC
few	TRBJ2-2	.	TRBV15	CATSSRNTLRTVRDTGELFF	TGTGCCACCAGCAGCCGGAATACACTACGGACAGTTAGAGACACCGGGGAGCTGTTTTTT
.	TRBJ2-3	.	TRBV7-6	CASSLDAADTQYF	TGTGCCAGCAGCTTAGATGCGGCAGATACGCAGTATTTT
.	TRBJ1-5	.	TRBV28	CASSHNAGSQPQHF	TGTGCCAGCAGCCATAACGCGGGGTCTCAGCCCCAGCATTTT
.	TRBJ2-5	TRBD1	TRBV28	CASRTQGAGETQYF	TGTGCCAGCAGAACACAGGGGGCGGGAGAGACCCAGTACTTC
.	TRBJ1-1	TRBD1	TRBV28	CASSSRQGLGWTEAFF	TGTGCCAGCAGCTCCCGACAGGGGCTGGGGTGGACTGAAGCTTTCTTT
.	TRBJ2-7	TRBD1	TRBV19	CASSWTGGINEQYF	TGTGCCAGTAGTTGGACAGGGGGTATAAACGAGCAGTACTTC
.	TRBJ2-5	.	TRBV10-3	CAISELQETQYF	TGTGCCATCAGTGAGCTCCAAGAGACCCAGTACTTC
.	TRBJ1-1	.	TRBV7-9	CASSFQADDDTEAFF	TGTGCCAGCAGCTTCCAGGCCGATGATGACACTGAAGCTTTCTTT
.	TRBJ2-7	TRBD2	TRBV2	CALSSGRGYEQYF	TGTGCCCTCAGTAGCGGGAGGGGATACGAGCAGTACTTC
.	TRBJ1-2	.	TRBV27	CASSELDSLGLGYTF	TGTGCCAGCAGCGAGCTGGACAGTCTTGGACTCGGCTACACCTTC
.	TRBJ2-2	.	TRBV27	CASSLTGGLTGELFF	TGTGCCAGCAGTTTAACGGGGGGCCTAACCGGGGAGCTGTTTTTT
.	TRBJ1-2	.	TRBV7-9	CASSLRRAGKSVNYGYTF	TGTGCCAGCAGCTTAAGGAGGGCAGGGAAATCGGTAAACTATGGCTACACCTTC
once	TRBJ2-7	TRBD1	TRBV6-6	CASSYDRVSYEQYF	TGTGCCAGCAGTTATGACAGGGTATCGTACGAGCAGTACTTC
.	TRBJ1-6	.	TRBV19	CASSMSRDTQPHF	TGTGCCAGTAGTATGAGCCGGGACACTCAGCCCCACTTT
.	TRBJ2-3	TRBD2	TRBV9	CASSVEEASPLAERTDTQYF	TGTGCCAGCAGCGTAGAGGAGGCCTCCCCACTAGCGGAGCGCACAGATACGCAGTATTTT
.	TRBJ2-2	.	TRBV7-9	CASSPSSVLVNTGELFF	TGTGCCAGCAGCCCAAGTAGTGTACTAGTGAACACCGGGGAGCTGTTTTTT
.	TRBJ1-1	.	TRBV28	CASEPPGLNTEAFF	TGTGCCAGCGAACCCCCGGGTTTAAACACTGAAGCTTTCTTT
.	TRBJ2-7	TRBD2	TRBV4-3	CASSQDTGGPYEQYF	TGCGCCAGCAGCCAAGATACGGGAGGGCCCTACGAGCAGTACTTC